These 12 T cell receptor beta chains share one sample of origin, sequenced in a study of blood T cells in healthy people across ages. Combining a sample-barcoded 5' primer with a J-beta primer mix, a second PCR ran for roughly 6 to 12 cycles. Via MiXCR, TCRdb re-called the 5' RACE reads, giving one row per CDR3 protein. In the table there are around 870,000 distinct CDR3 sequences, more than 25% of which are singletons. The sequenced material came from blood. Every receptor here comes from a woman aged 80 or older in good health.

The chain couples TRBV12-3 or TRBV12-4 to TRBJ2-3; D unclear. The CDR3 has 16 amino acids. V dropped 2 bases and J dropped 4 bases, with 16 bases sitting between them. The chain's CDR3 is CASSLSVRIIADTQYF. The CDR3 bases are TGTGCCAGCAGTTTATCTGTCAGAATAATCGCAGATACGCAGTATTTT.

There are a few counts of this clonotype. The DNA for the CDR3 is TGTGCCAGCAGTTTTCGGACAGGGGGCAAGGGGATTGAAAAACTGTTTTTT. This encodes CASSFRTGGKGIEKLFF. The chain combines TRBV7-9 with TRBJ1-4, with 11 positions matching TRBD1. V gave up 6 bases and J gave up 7 bases; unmatched junction bases: 13. This CDR3 has 17 amino acids. From germline, CDR1 is SEHNR and CDR2 FQNEAQ (reference sequence). The full variable domain, rest sourced from reference TRBV7-9 and TRBJ1-4, is DTGVSQNPRHKITKRGQNVTFRCDPISEHNRLYWYRQTLGQGPEFLTYFQNEAQLEKSRLLSDRFSAERPKGSFSTLEIQRTEQGDSAMYLCASSFRTGGKGIEKLFFGSGTQLSVL.

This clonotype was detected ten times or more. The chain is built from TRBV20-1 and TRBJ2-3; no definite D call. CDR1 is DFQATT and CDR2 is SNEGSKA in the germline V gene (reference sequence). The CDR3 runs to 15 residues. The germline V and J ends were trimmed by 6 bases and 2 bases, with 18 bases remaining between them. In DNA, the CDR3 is TGCAGTGCCCATTGGTCGGCTAAAAACACAGATACGCAGTATTTT. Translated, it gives CSAHWSAKNTDTQYF.

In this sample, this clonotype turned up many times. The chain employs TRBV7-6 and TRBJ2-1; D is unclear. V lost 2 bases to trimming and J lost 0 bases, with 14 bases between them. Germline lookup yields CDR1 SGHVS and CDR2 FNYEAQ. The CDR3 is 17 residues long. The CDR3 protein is CASSLLITKSSYNEQFF. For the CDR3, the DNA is TGTGCCAGCAGCTTACTTATTACAAAGAGCTCCTACAATGAGCAGTTCTTC.

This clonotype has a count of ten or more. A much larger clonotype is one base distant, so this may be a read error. CDR3 in DNA: TGTGCCAGCAGCGGTATCTCAGGTGGTTTTGGGGCCAACGTCCGGACTTTC. Translating gives CASSGISGGFGANVRTF. V and J are TRBV2 and TRBJ2-6; tentative D call: TRBD1 (5 bases). Germline CDR1 is SNHLY and CDR2 is FYNNEI. The CDR3 contains 17 residues.

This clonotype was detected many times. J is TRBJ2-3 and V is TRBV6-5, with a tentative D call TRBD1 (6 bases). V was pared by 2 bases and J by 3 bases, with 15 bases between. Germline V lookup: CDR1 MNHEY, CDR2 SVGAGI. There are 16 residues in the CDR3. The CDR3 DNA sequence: TGTGCCAGCAGTTACGGGCAGGGGTTTAATACAGATACGCAGTATTTT. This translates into CASSYGQGFNTDTQYF.

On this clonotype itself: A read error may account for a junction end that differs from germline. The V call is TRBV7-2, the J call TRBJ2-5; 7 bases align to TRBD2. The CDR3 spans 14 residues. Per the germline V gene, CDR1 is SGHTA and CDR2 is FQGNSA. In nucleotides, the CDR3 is TGTGCCAACAGCTTAATGGGGGGGAGGAAGACCCAGTACTTC. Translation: CANSLMGGRKTQYF.

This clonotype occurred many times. The CDR3 sequence: CASSPNLETQYF. Written as DNA, the CDR3 is TGTGCCAGCAGCCCGAACCTGGAGACCCAGTACTTC. This chain uses TRBV6-5 with TRBJ2-5; no clear D gene. This CDR3 contains 12 residues. Deletions cut 6 bases from V and 5 bases from J, with 10 bases between. Per the germline V gene, CDR1 is MNHEY and CDR2 is SVGAGI.

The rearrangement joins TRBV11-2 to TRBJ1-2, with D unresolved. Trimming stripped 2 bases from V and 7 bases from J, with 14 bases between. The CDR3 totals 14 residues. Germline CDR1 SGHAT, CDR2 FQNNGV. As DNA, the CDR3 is TGTGCCAGCAGCTTACCGGGCGGGGTCGGTGGCTACACCTTC. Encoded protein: CASSLPGGVGGYTF.

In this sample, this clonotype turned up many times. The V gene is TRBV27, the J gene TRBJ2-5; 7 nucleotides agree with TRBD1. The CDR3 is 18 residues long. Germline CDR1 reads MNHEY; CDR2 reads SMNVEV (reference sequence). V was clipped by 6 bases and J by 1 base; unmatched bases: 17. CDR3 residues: CASSLVGEDRAFQETQYF. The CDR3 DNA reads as TGTGCCAGCAGCCTCGTTGGGGAAGACAGGGCATTCCAAGAGACCCAGTACTTC.

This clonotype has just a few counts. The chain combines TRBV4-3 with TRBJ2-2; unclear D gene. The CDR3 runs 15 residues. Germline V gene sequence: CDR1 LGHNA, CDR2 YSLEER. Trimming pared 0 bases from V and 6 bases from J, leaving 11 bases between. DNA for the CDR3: TGCGCCAGCAGCCAAGATGCGGCACCCCCCGGGGAGCTGTTTTTT. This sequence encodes CASSQDAAPPGELFF.

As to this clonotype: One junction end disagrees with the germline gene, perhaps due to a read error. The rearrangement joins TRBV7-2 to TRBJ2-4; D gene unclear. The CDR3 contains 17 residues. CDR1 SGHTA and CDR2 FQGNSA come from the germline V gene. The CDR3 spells CAGSLEAIGLVKNIQYF. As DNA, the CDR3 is TGTGCCGGCAGCTTAGAGGCCATAGGGTTAGTCAAAAACATTCAGTACTTC. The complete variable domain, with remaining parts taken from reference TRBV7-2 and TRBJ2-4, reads GAGVSQSPSNKVTEKGKDVELRCDPISGHTALYWYRQSLGQGLEFLIYFQGNSAPDKSGLPSDRFSAERTGGSVSTLTIQRTQQEDSAVYLCAGSLEAIGLVKNIQYFGAGTRLSVL.